This T cell receptor beta chain was profiled in a study of radiation and T cells in renal cell carcinoma. General study results and limits: Baseline intratumoral clonotype presence is unknown without pretreatment biopsies.

Concerning this clone itself: Its specificity is not known.

Sequencing was performed with immunoSEQ multiplex PCR; in TCRdb, only in-frame clones are kept and a portion is missing. The sample has around 120,000 clones; roughly four fifths are singletons. Time point of the sample: blood 2 weeks post-SBRT. Noted treatment: 15 Gy SBRT to primary tumor, nephrectomy 4 weeks later. This renal cell carcinoma was of the clear cell type. Sequencing was performed on blood, taken from a patient whose treatment included radiotherapy and nephrectomy. The source of this sequence is an older woman with renal cell carcinoma.

The CDR3 region has the DNA TGTGCCAGCGGCAACCGGGACAGGGGACAGCCCCAGCATTTT. It is translated as CASGNRDRGQPQHF. This sequence joins TRBV21-1 and TRBJ1-5; the table calls TRBD1, which could not be checked here. TRBV21-1 is noted as a pseudogene. The CDR3 has 14 residues.